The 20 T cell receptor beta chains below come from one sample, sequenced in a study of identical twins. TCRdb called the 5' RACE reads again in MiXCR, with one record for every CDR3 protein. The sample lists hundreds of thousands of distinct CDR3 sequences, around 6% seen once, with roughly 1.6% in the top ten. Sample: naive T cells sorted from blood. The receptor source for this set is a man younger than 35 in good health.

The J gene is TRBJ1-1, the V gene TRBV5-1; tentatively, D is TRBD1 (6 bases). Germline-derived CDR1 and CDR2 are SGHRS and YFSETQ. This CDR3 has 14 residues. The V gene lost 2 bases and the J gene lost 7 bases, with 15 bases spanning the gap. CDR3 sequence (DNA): TGCGCCAGCAGCTTCCCCGACAGGAGAGGTGAAGCTTTCTTT. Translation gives CASSFPDRRGEAFF.

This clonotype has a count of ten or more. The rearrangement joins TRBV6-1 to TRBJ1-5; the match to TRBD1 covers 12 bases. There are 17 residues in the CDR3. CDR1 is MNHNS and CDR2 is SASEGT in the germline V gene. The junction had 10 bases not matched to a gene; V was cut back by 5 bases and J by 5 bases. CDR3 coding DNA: TGTGCCAGCAGTCCGGGACAGGGGGCTTCGGTCGATCAGCCCCAGCATTTT. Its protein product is CASSPGQGASVDQPQHF.

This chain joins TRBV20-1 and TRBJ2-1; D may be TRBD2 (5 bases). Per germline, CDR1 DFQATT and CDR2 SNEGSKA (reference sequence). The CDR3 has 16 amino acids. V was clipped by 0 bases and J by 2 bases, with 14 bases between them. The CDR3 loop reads CSARDQPAVPYNEQFF. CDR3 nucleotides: TGCAGTGCTAGAGATCAGCCAGCGGTCCCCTACAATGAGCAGTTCTTC.

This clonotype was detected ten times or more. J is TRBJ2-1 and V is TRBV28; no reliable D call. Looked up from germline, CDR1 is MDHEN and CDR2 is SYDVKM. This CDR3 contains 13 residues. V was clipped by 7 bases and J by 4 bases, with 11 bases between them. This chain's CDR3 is CASTGVEYNEQFF. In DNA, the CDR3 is TGTGCCAGCACTGGGGTTGAATACAATGAGCAGTTCTTC.

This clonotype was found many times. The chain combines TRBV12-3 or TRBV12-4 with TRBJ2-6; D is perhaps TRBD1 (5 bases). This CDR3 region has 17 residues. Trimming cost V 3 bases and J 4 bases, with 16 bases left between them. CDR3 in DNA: TGTGCCAGCAGTTTCTGGACACCTTACGAAGGGGCCAACGTCCTGACTTTC. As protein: CASSFWTPYEGANVLTF.

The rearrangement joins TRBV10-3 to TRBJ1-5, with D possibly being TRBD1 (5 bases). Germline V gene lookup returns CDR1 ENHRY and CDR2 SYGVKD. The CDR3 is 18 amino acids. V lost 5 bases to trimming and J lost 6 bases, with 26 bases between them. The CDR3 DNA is TGTGCCATCAGTCCAGCGGCTACAGGTGATGCCCTGCTTCAGCCCCAGCATTTT. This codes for CAISPAATGDALLQPQHF.

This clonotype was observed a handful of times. In DNA, the CDR3 is TGCAGCGTTAGGGACACTCCGAACACTGAAGCTTTCTTT. It codes for CSVRDTPNTEAFF. The genes are TRBV29-1 and TRBJ1-1; possibly TRBD1 for D (6 bases). CDR1 SQVTM and CDR2 ANQGSEA come from the germline V gene. This CDR3 spans 13 amino acids. Trimming removed 5 bases from V and 1 base from J, with 11 bases in between.

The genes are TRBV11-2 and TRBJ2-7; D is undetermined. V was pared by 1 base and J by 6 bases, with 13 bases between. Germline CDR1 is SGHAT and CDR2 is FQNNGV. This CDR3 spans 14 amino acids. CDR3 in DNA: TGTGCCAGCAGCTTAGGGACCCTCCGGTCCGAGCAGTACTTC. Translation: CASSLGTLRSEQYF.

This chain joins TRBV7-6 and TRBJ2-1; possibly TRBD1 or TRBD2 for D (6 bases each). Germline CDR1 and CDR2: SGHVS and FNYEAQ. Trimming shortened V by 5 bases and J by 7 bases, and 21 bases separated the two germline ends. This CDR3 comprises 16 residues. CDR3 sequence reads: CASSRGARGSRNEQFF. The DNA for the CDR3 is TGTGCCAGCAGCCGCGGGGCCAGGGGCTCGAGAAATGAGCAGTTCTTC.

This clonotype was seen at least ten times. The CDR3 nucleotides read TGTGCCAGCAGCCCCCTTTCGTCTAGCGGGAGTCCAGAGACCCAGTACTTC. This gives the protein CASSPLSSSGSPETQYF. The chain recombines TRBV7-6 with TRBJ2-5; 10 bases fit TRBD2. The germline gives CDR1 SGHVS, CDR2 FNYEAQ. V shed 5 bases and J 4 bases; nucleotides not matched to a gene: 13. The CDR3 runs 17 residues.

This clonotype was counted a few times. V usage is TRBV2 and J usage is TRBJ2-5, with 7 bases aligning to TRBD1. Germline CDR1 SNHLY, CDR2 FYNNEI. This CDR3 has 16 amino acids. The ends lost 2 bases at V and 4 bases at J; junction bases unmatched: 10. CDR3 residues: CASSEWGRGHGETQYF. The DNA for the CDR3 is TGTGCCAGCAGTGAATGGGGAAGGGGGCATGGAGAGACCCAGTACTTC.

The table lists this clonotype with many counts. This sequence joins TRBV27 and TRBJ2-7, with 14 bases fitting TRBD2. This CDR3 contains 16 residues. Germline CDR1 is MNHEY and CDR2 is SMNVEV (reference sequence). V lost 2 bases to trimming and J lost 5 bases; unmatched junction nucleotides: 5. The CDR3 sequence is CASSLGTSGSKHEQYF. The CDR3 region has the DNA TGTGCCAGCAGTTTAGGGACTAGCGGGAGTAAACACGAGCAGTACTTC.

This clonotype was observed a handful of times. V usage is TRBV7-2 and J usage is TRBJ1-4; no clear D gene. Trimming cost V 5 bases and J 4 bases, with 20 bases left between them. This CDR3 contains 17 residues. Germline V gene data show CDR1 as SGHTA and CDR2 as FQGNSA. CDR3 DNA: TGTGCCAGCAGCGACTTAGGGAGGAGGGCTTATAATGAAAAACTGTTTTTT. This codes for CASSDLGRRAYNEKLFF. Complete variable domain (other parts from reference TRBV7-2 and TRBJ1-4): GAGVSQSPSNKVTEKGKDVELRCDPISGHTALYWYRQSLGQGLEFLIYFQGNSAPDKSGLPSDRFSAERTGGSVSTLTIQRTQQEDSAVYLCASSDLGRRAYNEKLFFGSGTQLSVL.

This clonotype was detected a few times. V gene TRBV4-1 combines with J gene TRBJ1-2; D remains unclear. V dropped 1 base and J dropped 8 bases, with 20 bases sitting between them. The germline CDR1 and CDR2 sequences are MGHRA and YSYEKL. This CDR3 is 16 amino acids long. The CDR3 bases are TGCGCCAGCAGCCAAGCAGACGGGCGCCCGGCGGAGGGCTACACCTTC. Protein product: CASSQADGRPAEGYTF.

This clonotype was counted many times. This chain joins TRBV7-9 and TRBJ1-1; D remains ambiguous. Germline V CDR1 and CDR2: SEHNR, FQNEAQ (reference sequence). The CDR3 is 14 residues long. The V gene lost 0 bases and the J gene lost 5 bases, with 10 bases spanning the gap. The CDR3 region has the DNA TGTGCCAGCAGCTTAGCACATCGTGGGACTGAAGCTTTCTTT. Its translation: CASSLAHRGTEAFF.

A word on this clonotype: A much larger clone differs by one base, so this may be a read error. Written as DNA, the CDR3 is TGTGCCAGCTCCGATGCAATGGAGAGGGAGCAGTACTTC. Encoded protein: CASSDAMEREQYF. The rearrangement joins TRBV2 to TRBJ2-7, with D uncertain. Trimming left V 8 bases short and J 7 bases short, with 18 bases between. The germline V gene has CDR1 SNHLY and CDR2 FYNNEI. CDR3 length: 13 residues.

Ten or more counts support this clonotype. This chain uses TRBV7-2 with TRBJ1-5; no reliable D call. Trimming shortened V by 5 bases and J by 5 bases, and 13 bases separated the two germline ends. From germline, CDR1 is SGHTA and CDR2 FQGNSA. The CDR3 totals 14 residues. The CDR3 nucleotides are TGTGCCAGCAGCCAGCAATGGGGTTATCAGCCCCAGCATTTT. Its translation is CASSQQWGYQPQHF.

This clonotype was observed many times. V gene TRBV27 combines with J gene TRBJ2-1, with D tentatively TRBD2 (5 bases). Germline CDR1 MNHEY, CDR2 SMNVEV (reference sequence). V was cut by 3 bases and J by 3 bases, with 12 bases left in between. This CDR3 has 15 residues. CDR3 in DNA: TGTGCCAGCAGTTTTATAGCGAGTGTCTACAATGAGCAGTTCTTC. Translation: CASSFIASVYNEQFF.

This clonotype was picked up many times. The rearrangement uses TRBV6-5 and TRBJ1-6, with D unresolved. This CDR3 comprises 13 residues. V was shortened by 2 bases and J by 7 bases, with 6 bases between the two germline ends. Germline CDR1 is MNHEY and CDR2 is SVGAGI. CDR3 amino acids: CASSYTGNSPLHF. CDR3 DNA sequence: TGTGCCAGCAGTTACACGGGAAATTCACCCCTCCACTTT.

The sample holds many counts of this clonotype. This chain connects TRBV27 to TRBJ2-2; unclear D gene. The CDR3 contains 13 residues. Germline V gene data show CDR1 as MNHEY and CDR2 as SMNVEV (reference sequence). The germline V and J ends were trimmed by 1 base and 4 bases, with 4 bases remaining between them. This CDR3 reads CASSLWSTGELFF. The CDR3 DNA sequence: TGTGCCAGCAGTTTATGGTCCACCGGGGAGCTGTTTTTT.